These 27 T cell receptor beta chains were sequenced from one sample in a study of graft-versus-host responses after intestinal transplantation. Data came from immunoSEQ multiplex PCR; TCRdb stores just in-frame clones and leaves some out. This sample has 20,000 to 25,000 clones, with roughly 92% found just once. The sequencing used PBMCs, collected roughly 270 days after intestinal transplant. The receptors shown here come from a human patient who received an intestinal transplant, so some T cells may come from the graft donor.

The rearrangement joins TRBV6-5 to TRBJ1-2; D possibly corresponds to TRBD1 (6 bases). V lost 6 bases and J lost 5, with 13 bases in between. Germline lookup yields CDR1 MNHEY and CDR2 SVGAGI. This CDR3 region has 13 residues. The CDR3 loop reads CASSSGRGYGYTF. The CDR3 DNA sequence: TGTGCCAGCAGCTCCGGAAGGGGGTATGGCTACACCTTC.

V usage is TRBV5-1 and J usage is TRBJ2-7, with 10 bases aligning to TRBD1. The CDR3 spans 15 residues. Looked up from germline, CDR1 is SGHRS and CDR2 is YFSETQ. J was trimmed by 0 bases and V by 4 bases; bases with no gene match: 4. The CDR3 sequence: CASSAWTGGSYEQYF. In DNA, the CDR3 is TGCGCCAGCAGCGCCTGGACAGGGGGCTCCTACGAGCAGTACTTC.

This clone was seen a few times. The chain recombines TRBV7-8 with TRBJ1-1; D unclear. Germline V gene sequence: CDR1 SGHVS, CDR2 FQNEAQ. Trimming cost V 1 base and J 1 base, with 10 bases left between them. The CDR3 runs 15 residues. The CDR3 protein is CASSLDRITNTEAFF. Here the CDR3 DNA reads TGTGCCAGCAGCTTAGACCGGATAACGAACACTGAAGCTTTCTTT.

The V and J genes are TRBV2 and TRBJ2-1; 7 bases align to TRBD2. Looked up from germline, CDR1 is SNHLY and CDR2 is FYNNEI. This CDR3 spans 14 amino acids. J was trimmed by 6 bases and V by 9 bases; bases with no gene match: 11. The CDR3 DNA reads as TGTGCCAGTGAGCGGGATTCCGGGCGCAATGAGCAGTTCTTC. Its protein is CASERDSGRNEQFF.

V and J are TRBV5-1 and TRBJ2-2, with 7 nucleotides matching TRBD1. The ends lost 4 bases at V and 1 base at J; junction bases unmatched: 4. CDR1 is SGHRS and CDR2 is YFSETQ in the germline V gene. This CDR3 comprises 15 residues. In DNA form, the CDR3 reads TGCGCCAGCAGCCCACGGACAGGGAACACCGGGGAGCTGTTTTTT. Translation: CASSPRTGNTGELFF.

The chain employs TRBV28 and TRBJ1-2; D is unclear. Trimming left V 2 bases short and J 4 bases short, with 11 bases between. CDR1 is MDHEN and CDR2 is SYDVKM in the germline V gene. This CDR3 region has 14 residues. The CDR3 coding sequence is TGTGCCAGCAGTTTAACCTCAGACCTCTATGGCTACACCTTC. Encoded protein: CASSLTSDLYGYTF.

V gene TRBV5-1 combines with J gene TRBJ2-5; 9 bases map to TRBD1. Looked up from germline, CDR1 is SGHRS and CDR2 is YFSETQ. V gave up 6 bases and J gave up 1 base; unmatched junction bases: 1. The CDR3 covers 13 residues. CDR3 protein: CASNRGRQETQYF. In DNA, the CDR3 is TGCGCCAGCAACAGGGGGCGCCAAGAGACCCAGTACTTC. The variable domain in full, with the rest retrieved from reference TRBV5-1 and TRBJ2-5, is KAGVTQTPRYLIKTRGQQVTLSCSPISGHRSVSWYQQTPGQGLQFLFEYFSETQRNKGNFPGRFSGRQFSNSRSEMNVSTLELGDSALYLCASNRGRQETQYFGPGTRLLVL.

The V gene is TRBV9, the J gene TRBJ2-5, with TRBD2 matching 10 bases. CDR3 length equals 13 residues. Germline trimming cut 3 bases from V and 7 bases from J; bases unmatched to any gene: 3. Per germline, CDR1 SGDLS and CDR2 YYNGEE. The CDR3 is CASSEVAGGTQYF. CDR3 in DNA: TGTGCCAGCAGCGAGGTAGCGGGGGGGACCCAGTACTTC. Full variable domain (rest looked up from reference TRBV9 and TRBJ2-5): DSGVTQTPKHLITATGQRVTLRCSPRSGDLSVYWYQQSLDQGLQFLIQYYNGEERAKGNILERFSAQQFPDLHSELNLSSLELGDSALYFCASSEVAGGTQYFGPGTRLLVL.

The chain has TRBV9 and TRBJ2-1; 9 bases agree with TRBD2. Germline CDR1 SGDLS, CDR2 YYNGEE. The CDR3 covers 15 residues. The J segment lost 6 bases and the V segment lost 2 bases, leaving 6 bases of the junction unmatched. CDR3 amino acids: CASSVVSGRVNEQFF. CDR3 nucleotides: TGTGCCAGCAGCGTGGTTAGCGGGAGAGTCAATGAGCAGTTCTTC.

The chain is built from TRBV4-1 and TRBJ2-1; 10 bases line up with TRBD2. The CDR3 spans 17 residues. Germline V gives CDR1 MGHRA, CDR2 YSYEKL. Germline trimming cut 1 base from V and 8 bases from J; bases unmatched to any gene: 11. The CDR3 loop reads CASSQAVSGRWGDEQFF. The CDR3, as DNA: TGCGCCAGCAGCCAAGCGGTTAGCGGGAGGTGGGGCGATGAGCAGTTCTTC.

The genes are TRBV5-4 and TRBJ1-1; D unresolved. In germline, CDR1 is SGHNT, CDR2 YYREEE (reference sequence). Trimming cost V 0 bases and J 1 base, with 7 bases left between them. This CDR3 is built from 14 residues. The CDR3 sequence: CASSLARGNTEAFF. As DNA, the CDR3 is TGTGCCAGCAGCTTGGCCCGCGGGAACACTGAAGCTTTCTTT.

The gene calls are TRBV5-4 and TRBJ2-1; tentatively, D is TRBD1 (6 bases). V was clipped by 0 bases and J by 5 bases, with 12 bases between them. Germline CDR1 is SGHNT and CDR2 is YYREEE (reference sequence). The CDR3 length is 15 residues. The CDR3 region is CASSLEQGTNNEQFF. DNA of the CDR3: TGTGCCAGCAGCTTGGAGCAGGGGACGAACAATGAGCAGTTCTTC.

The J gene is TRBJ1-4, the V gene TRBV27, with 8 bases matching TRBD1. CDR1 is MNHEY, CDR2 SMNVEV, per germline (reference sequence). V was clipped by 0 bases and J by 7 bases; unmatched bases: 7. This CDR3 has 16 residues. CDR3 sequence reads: CASSLSPGGAGEKLFF. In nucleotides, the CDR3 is TGTGCCAGCAGTTTATCCCCAGGGGGCGCGGGTGAAAAACTGTTTTTT. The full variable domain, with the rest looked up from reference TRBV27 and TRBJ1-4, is EAQVTQNPRYLITVTGKKLTVTCSQNMNHEYMSWYRQDPGLGLRQIYYSMNVEVTDKGDVPEGYKVSRKEKRNFPLILESPSPNQTSLYFCASSLSPGGAGEKLFFGSGTQLSVL.

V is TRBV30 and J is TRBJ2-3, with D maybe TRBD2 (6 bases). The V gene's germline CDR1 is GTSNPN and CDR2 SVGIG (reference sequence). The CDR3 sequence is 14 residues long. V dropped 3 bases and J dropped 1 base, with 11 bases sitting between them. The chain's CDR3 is CAWRLARGTDTQYF. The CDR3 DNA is TGTGCCTGGAGGCTAGCGAGGGGCACAGATACGCAGTATTTT.

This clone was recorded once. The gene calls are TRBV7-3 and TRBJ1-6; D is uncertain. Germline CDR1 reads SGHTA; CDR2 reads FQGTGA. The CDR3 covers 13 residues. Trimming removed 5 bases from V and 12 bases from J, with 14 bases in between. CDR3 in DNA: TGTGCCAGCAGCCCCGACGGGCAACTACCCCTCCACTTT. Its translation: CASSPDGQLPLHF.

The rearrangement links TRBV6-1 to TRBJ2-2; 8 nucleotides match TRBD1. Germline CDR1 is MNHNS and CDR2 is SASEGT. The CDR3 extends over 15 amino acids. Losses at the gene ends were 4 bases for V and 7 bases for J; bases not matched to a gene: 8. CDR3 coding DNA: TGTGCCAGCAGTGCGGCGACAGGGGATATCGGGGAGCTGTTTTTT. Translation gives CASSAATGDIGELFF.

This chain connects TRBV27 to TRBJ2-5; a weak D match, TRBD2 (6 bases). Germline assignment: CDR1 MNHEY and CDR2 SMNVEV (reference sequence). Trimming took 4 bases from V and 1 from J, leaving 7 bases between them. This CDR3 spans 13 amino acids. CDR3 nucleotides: TGTGCCAGCAGTTGGGGAGGCCAAGAGACCCAGTACTTC. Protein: CASSWGGQETQYF.

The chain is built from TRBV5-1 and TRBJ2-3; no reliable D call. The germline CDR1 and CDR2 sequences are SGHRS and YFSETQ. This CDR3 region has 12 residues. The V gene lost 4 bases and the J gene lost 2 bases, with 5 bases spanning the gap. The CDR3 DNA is TGCGCCAGCAGCCTCCTCACAGATACGCAGTATTTT. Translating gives CASSLLTDTQYF.

The CDR3 protein is CASSVTSGTSGSSSYNEQFF. The CDR3 nucleotides read TGTGCCAGCAGTGTCACATCCGGGACTAGCGGTTCGAGCTCCTACAATGAGCAGTTCTTC. The chain couples TRBV2 to TRBJ2-1; 11 bases agree with TRBD2. The ends lost 4 bases at V and 0 bases at J; junction bases unmatched: 14. The germline V gene has CDR1 SNHLY and CDR2 FYNNEI. The CDR3 length is 20 residues.

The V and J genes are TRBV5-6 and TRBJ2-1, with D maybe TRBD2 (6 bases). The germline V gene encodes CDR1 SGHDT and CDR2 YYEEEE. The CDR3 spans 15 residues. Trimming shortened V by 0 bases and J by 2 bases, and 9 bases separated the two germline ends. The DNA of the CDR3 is TGTGCCAGCAGCTTGGAAGGGAGGCCCTACAATGAGCAGTTCTTC. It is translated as CASSLEGRPYNEQFF.

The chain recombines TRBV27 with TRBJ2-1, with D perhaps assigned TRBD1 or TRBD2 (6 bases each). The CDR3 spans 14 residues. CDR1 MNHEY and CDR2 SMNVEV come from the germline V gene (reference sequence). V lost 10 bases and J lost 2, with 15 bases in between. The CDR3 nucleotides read TGTGCCATCGGGGGCGCATCTACCTACAATGAGCAGTTCTTC. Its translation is CAIGGASTYNEQFF.

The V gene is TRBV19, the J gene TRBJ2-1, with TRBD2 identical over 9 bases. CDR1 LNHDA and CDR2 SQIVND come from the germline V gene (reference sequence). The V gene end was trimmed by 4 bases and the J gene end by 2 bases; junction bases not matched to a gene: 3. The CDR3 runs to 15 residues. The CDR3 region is CASSSAGGPYNEQFF. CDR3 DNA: TGTGCCAGTAGTAGTGCGGGAGGGCCCTACAATGAGCAGTTCTTC.

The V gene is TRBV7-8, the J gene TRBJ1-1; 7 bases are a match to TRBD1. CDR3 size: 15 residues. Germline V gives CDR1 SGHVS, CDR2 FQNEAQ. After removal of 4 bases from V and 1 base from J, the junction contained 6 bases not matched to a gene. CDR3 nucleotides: TGTGCCAGCAGCTCGGGACAGACAGGGAACACTGAAGCTTTCTTT. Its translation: CASSSGQTGNTEAFF.

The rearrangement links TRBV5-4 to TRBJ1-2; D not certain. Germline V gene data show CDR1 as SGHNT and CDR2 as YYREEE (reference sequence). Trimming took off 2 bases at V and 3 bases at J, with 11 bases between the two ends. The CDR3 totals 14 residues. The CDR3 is CASSFWVQDYGYTF. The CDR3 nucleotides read TGTGCCAGCAGCTTTTGGGTGCAGGACTATGGCTACACCTTC.

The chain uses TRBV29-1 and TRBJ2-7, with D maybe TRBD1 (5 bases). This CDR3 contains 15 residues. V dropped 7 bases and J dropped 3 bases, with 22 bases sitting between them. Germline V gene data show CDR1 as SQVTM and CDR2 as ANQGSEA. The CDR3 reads CSALAGNYYYYEQYF. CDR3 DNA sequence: TGCAGCGCTCTGGCAGGGAACTACTACTACTACGAGCAGTACTTC.

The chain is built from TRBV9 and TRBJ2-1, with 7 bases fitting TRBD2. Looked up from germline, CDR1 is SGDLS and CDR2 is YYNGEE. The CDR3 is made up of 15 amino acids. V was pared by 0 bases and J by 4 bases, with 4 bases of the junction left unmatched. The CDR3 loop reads CASSVADGRYNEQFF. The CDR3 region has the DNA TGTGCCAGCAGCGTAGCGGACGGGAGGTACAATGAGCAGTTCTTC. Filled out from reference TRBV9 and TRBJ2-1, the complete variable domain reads DSGVTQTPKHLITATGQRVTLRCSPRSGDLSVYWYQQSLDQGLQFLIQYYNGEERAKGNILERFSAQQFPDLHSELNLSSLELGDSALYFCASSVADGRYNEQFFGPGTRLTVL.

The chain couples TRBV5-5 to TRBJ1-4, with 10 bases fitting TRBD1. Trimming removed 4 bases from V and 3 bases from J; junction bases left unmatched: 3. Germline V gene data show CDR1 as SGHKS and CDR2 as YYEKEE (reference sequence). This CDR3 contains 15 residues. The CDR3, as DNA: TGTGCCAGCAGCCCAGGACAGGGGGCTAATGAAAAACTGTTTTTT. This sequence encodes CASSPGQGANEKLFF.